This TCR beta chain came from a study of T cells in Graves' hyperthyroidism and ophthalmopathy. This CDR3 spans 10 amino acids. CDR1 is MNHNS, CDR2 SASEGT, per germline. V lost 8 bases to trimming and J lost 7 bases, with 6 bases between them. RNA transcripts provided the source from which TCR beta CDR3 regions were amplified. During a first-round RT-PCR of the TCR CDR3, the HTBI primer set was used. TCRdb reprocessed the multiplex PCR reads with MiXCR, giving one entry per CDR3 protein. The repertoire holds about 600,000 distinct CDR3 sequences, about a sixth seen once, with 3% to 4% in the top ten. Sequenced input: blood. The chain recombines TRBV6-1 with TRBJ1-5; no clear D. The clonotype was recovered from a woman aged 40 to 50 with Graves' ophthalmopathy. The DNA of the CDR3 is TGTGCCAGCGGGGAACAGCCCCAGCATTTT. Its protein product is CASGEQPQHF.